These 20 T cell receptor beta chains originate from one sample sequenced in a study of spatial heterogeneity in lung cancer. TCRdb processed the 5' RACE reads anew with MiXCR; each CDR3 protein has one entry. The table lists around 30,000 distinct CDR3 sequences, under 7% of them singletons, with 20% to 25% in the top ten. Time point defined: blood at routine non-recurrence follow-up after resection. Unsorted samples of tumor, nontumor lung or frozen PBMC had their whole RNA sequenced. The sample in question was PBMCs, obtained at follow-up. Source of these receptors: a male donor with early-stage non-small cell lung cancer.

There are many counts of this clonotype. The chain uses TRBV4-1 and TRBJ1-5; D gene uncertain. Trimming cost V 1 base and J 4 bases, with 8 bases left between them. This CDR3 spans 14 amino acids. Per germline, CDR1 MGHRA and CDR2 YSYEKL. CDR3 sequence (DNA): TGCGCCAGCAGCCAAGTGGCCCCAAATCAGCCCCAGCATTTT. Translating gives CASSQVAPNQPQHF.

This clonotype occurred many times. The chain couples TRBV19 to TRBJ2-3; D unclear. This CDR3 is 13 amino acids long. V was cut by 3 bases and J by 1 base, with 5 bases left in between. From germline, CDR1 is LNHDA and CDR2 SQIVND (reference sequence). CDR3 bases: TGTGCCAGTAGTATTGGGGGCACAGATACGCAGTATTTT. Protein product: CASSIGGTDTQYF. The whole variable domain, remainder taken from reference TRBV19 and TRBJ2-3, is DGGITQSPKYLFRKEGQNVTLSCEQNLNHDAMYWYRQDPGQGLRLIYYSQIVNDFQKGDIAEGYSVSREKKESFPLTVTSAQKNPTAFYLCASSIGGTDTQYFGPGTRLTVL.

This clonotype occurred many times. J is TRBJ2-3 and V is TRBV3-1; TRBD2 is a possible D gene (5 bases). CDR1 and CDR2 from the germline V gene are LGHDT and YNNKEL (reference sequence). CDR3 length: 14 residues. Trimming removed 6 bases from V and 6 bases from J, with 16 bases in between. The CDR3 bases are TGTGCCAGCAGACGGGCGGCGGGTACCGATACGCAGTATTTT. It specifies CASRRAAGTDTQYF.

A few counts support this clonotype. The chain uses TRBV5-4 and TRBJ2-1; D is ambiguous. V was cut by 2 bases and J by 10 bases, with 7 bases left in between. The CDR3 extends over 11 amino acids. Germline V gives CDR1 SGHNT, CDR2 YYREEE (reference sequence). The CDR3 nucleotides read TGTGCCAGCAGCTTCTCGCTGGAGCAGTTCTTC. This sequence encodes CASSFSLEQFF.

There are many counts of this clonotype. This rearrangement joins TRBV5-6 to TRBJ1-1; maybe TRBD1 (5 bases). This CDR3 has 14 amino acids. Germline V gives CDR1 SGHDT, CDR2 YYEEEE. V was cut by 3 bases and J by 1 base, with 10 bases left in between. The CDR3 DNA sequence: TGTGCCAGCAGCTCGGACATAGCGAACACTGAAGCTTTCTTT. It encodes CASSSDIANTEAFF.

The chain joins TRBV20-1 to TRBJ2-7; 11 bases agree with TRBD2. The V gene's germline CDR1 is DFQATT and CDR2 SNEGSKA (reference sequence). J gave up 6 bases and V 7 bases, and 8 bases lay outside the gene matches. This CDR3 is built from 13 residues. The CDR3 DNA is TGCAGTGTCGGGACTAGCGGAAGTGCCGAGCAGTACGTC. Its protein product is CSVGTSGSAEQYV.

Note on this clonotype: The junction departs from the called germline gene at one end, perhaps through a read error. Written as DNA, the CDR3 is TGTGCCACCAGCAGATTTACTGGAGCTTTCTTT. Its protein is CATSRFTGAFF. The V gene is TRBV15, the J gene TRBJ1-1; D uncertain. The CDR3 extends over 11 amino acids. Germline CDR1 is LNHNV and CDR2 is YYDKDF (reference sequence).

With respect to this clonotype: Possible read error: a much larger clone is one base away. The J gene is TRBJ2-7, the V gene TRBV9; tentatively, D is TRBD2 (6 bases). This CDR3 is 14 amino acids long. Germline V gives CDR1 SGDLS, CDR2 YYNGEE. The CDR3 DNA sequence: TGTGCCAGCAGCGTAGACGGGAGCTCCCACGAGCAGTACGTC. It translates to CASSVDGSSHEQYV.

In this sample, this clonotype turned up many times. The gene calls are TRBV24-1 and TRBJ2-1; possible D gene TRBD1, 5 bases. Trimming pared 5 bases from V and 2 bases from J, leaving 12 bases between. Germline CDR1 is KGHDR and CDR2 is SFDVKD. This CDR3 comprises 15 residues. The CDR3 spells CATSAGAVTYNEQFF. DNA of the CDR3: TGTGCCACCAGTGCTGGGGCTGTTACCTACAATGAGCAGTTCTTC.

This clonotype was seen at least ten times. V is TRBV3-1 and J is TRBJ2-5; 8 nucleotides match TRBD2. Germline CDR1 LGHDT, CDR2 YNNKEL (reference sequence). Losses at the gene ends were 2 bases for V and 2 bases for J; bases not matched to a gene: 10. This CDR3 has 17 amino acids. The chain's CDR3 is CASSQRGLALHQETQYF. The DNA of the CDR3 is TGTGCCAGCAGCCAAAGAGGACTAGCCCTCCATCAAGAGACCCAGTACTTC.

V and J are TRBV5-1 and TRBJ1-5, with D possibly matching TRBD1 (6 bases). CDR3 length: 16 residues. Trimming stripped 4 bases from V and 0 bases from J, with 14 bases between. CDR1 and CDR2 from the germline V gene are SGHRS and YFSETQ. The CDR3 DNA reads TGCGCCAGCAGCCCCGGGACATTCGATAGCAATCAGCCCCAGCATTTT. It is translated as CASSPGTFDSNQPQHF.

This chain joins TRBV20-1 and TRBJ1-2, with D unclear. From germline, CDR1 is DFQATT and CDR2 SNEGSKA (reference sequence). With 7 bases removed from V and 14 bases from J, the gap between germline ends came to 14 bases. The CDR3 totals 9 residues. The CDR3 DNA reads TGCAGTGTAAACACCCATGGAACCTTC. Protein product: CSVNTHGTF.

The rearrangement uses TRBV2 and TRBJ1-4, with 8 bases identical to TRBD1. The germline gives CDR1 SNHLY, CDR2 FYNNEI. The CDR3 loop spans 14 amino acids. Germline trimming cut 6 bases from V and 7 bases from J; bases unmatched to any gene: 7. The DNA of the CDR3 is TGTGCCAGCAGGGAACAGGGGGGGAGTGAAAAACTGTTTTTT. It encodes CASREQGGSEKLFF.

Many counts were recorded for this clonotype. J is TRBJ2-1 and V is TRBV6-5; the D is unclear. The CDR3 covers 13 residues. The V and J ends lost 6 bases and 3 bases respectively, with 9 bases between them. Germline CDR1 is MNHEY and CDR2 is SVGAGI. The CDR3 DNA reads TGTGCCAGCAGCGGTGTAAACTACAATGAGCAGTTCTTC. Its protein product is CASSGVNYNEQFF.

Ten or more counts support this clonotype. The chain combines TRBV27 with TRBJ2-4; either TRBD1 or TRBD2 may fit D (7 bases each). This CDR3 spans 13 amino acids. Germline V gives CDR1 MNHEY, CDR2 SMNVEV (reference sequence). Deletions cut 2 bases from V and 9 bases from J, with 11 bases between. The DNA of the CDR3 is TGTGCCAGCAGTTTAACAGGGGAGGGCATTCAGTACTTC. This sequence encodes CASSLTGEGIQYF.

The sample holds many counts of this clonotype. This chain links TRBV24-1 with TRBJ1-5; D is ambiguous. Germline V gene sequence: CDR1 KGHDR, CDR2 SFDVKD. V was shortened by 0 bases and J by 7 bases, with 3 bases between the two germline ends. This CDR3 comprises 12 residues. CDR3 protein: CATSDLGQPQHF. DNA for the CDR3: TGTGCCACCAGTGATTTGGGACAGCCCCAGCATTTT.

This clonotype came up many times. The chain joins TRBV12-3 or TRBV12-4 to TRBJ2-2, with TRBD1 identical over 8 bases. Losses at the gene ends were 6 bases for V and 6 bases for J; bases not matched to a gene: 9. The CDR3 is made up of 15 amino acids. This chain's CDR3 is CASSLQGDGAGELFF. DNA of the CDR3: TGTGCCAGCAGCCTACAGGGGGACGGAGCCGGGGAGCTGTTTTTT.

This clonotype was recorded many times. The chain combines TRBV5-6 with TRBJ1-6; a weak D match, TRBD1 (5 bases). V was pared by 2 bases and J by 9 bases, with 12 bases between. This CDR3 has 14 amino acids. CDR1 SGHDT and CDR2 YYEEEE come from the germline V gene. The CDR3 coding sequence is TGTGCCAGCAGCTTTGGGCAGGGAATTTCACCCCTCCACTTT. Its protein product is CASSFGQGISPLHF.

Ten or more counts support this clonotype. The V call is TRBV28, the J call TRBJ2-1; no definite D call. Germline V lookup: CDR1 MDHEN, CDR2 SYDVKM. This CDR3 has 16 amino acids. Trimming removed 4 bases at V and 2 bases at J, with 15 bases between. CDR3 in DNA: TGTGCCAGCAGTTCGCCCCTGATACCGGCCTACAATGAGCAGTTCTTC. The encoded protein is CASSSPLIPAYNEQFF.

The chain employs TRBV10-3 and TRBJ2-3; D gene uncertain. Germline V gene lookup returns CDR1 ENHRY and CDR2 SYGVKD. V shed 0 bases and J shed 2 bases, with 9 bases lying between them. The CDR3 consists of 15 residues. The CDR3 loop is CAISESSGPTDTQYF. The CDR3 DNA reads TGTGCCATCAGTGAGTCTTCCGGGCCCACAGATACGCAGTATTTT.